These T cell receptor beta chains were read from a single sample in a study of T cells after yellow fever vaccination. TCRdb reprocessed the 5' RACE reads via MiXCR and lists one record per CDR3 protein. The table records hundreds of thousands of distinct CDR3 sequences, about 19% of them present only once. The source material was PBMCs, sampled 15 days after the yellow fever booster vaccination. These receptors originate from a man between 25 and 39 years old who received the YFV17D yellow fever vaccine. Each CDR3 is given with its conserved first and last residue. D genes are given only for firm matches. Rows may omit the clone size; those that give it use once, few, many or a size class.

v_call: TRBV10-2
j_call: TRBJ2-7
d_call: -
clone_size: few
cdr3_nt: TGCGCCAGCAGTGCGCTAGGGGGGGCGAACTACGAGCAGTACTTC
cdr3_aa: CASSALGGANYEQYF

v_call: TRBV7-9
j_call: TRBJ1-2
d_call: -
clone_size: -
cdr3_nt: TGTGCCAGCAGCCCCCCCGGTAAAGGCTACACCTTC
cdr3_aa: CASSPPGKGYTF

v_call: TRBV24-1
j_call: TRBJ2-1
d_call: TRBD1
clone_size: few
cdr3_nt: TGTGCCACCAGTGACTCCCAGACAGGGTTAATTGAGCAGTTCTTC
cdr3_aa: CATSDSQTGLIEQFF

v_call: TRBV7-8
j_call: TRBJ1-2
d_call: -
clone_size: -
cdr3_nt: TGTGCCAGCAGCTTCACCTTAGAGGGCTACGGCTACACCTTC
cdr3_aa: CASSFTLEGYGYTF

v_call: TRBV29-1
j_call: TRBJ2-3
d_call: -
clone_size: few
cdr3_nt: TGCAGCGTTGGGGCGAGGATGGCAGATACGCAGTATTTT
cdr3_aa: CSVGARMADTQYF

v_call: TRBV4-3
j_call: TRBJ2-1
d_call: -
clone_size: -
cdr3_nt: TGCGCCAGCAGCCAAGCGGTCTTTTCGTTTAGCGCACGTTACAATGAGCAGTTCTTC
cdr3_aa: CASSQAVFSFSARYNEQFF

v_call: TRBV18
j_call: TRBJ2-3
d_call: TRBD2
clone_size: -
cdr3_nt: TGTGCCAGCTCACCTGTCCGGACTAGCGGGAGTGCAGATACGCAGTATTTT
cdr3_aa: CASSPVRTSGSADTQYF

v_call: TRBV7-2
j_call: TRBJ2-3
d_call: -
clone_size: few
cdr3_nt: TGTGCCAGCGGTGGGGGGAGCACAGATACGCAGTATTTT
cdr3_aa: CASGGGSTDTQYF

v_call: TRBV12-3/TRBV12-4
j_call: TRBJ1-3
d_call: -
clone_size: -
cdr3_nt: TGTGCCAGCAGACAGACAGCAGGAAACACCATATATTTT
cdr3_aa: CASRQTAGNTIYF

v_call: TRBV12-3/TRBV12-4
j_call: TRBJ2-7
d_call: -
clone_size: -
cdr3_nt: TGTGCCAGCAGTTTACAGGCAGCCGCCTACGAGCAGTACTTC
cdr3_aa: CASSLQAAAYEQYF

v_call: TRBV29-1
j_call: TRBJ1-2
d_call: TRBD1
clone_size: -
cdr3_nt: TGCAGCGTTAACAGGGACAGGGATGGATTCGGCTACACCTTC
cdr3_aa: CSVNRDRDGFGYTF

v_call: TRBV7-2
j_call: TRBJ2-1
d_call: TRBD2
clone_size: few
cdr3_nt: TGTGCCAGCAGCTTTTTAGCGGGAGGGCTTACCTACAATGAGCAGTTCTTC
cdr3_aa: CASSFLAGGLTYNEQFF

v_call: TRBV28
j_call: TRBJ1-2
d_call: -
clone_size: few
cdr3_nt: TGTGCCAGCAGCCCGACCAGGGTCGGCTATGGCTACACCTTC
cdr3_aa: CASSPTRVGYGYTF

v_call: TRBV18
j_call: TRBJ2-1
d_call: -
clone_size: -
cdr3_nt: TGTGCCAGCTCACCGGTACTAGATTCCAATGAGCAGTTCTTC
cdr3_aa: CASSPVLDSNEQFF

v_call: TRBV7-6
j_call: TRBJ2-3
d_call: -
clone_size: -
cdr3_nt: TGTGCCAGCAGCTTAGCGGGGGCCTTCAGCACAGATACGCAGTATTTT
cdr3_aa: CASSLAGAFSTDTQYF

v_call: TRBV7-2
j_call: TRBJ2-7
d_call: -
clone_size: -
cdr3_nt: TGTGCCAGCAGCTTAGGTCCAGGCCCCTACAAGCAGTACTTC
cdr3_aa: CASSLGPGPYKQYF

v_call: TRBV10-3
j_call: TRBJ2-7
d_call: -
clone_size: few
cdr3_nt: TGTGCCACCAAGCCGGGGGAGAGCTCCTACGAGCAGTACTTC
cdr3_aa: CATKPGESSYEQYF

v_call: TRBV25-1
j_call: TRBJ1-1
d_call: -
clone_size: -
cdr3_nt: TGTGCCAGCTCGAGGTTGGCTGAAGCTTTCTTT
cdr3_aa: CASSRLAEAFF

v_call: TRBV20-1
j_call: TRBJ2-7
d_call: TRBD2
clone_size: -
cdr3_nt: TGCAGTGTGACGACTAGCGGGACCTCCTACGAGCAGTACTTC
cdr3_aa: CSVTTSGTSYEQYF

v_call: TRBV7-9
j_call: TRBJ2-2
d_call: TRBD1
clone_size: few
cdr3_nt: TGTGCCAGCAGCTCGTCAGGGGGCACCGGGGAGCTGTTTTTT
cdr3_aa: CASSSSGGTGELFF

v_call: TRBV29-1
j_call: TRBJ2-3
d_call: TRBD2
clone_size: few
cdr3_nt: TGCAGCGTTGTCCTAGCGGGGTACACAGATACGCAGTATTTT
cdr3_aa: CSVVLAGYTDTQYF

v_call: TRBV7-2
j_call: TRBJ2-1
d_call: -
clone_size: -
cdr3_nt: TGTGCCAGCAGCTTAGGTTGGCAGCATTCGGGGTACAATGAGCAGTTCTTC
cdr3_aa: CASSLGWQHSGYNEQFF

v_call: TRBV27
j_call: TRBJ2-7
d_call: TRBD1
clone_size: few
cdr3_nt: TGTGCCAGCTGGTCCCTCCAGGGGGCGAGGGAGCAGTACTTC
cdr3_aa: CASWSLQGAREQYF

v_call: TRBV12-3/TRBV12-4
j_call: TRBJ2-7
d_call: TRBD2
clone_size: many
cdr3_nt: TGTGCCAGCAGGACTAGCGGGAGCCCCTACGAGCAGTACTTC
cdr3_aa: CASRTSGSPYEQYF

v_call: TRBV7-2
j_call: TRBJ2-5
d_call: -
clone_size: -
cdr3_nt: TGTGCCAGCAGCTTAAATGGTCAGTTCGAAGAGACCCAGTACTTC
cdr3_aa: CASSLNGQFEETQYF

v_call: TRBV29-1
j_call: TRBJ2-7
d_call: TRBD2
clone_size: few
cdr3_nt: TGCAGCGTTGAAGATTCTAGCGGGAGAATAGCCGAGCAGTACTTC
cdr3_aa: CSVEDSSGRIAEQYF

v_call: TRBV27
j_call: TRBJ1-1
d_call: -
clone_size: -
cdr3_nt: TGTGCCAGCAGTCGACCAGGGACTGAAGCTTTCTTT
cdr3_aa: CASSRPGTEAFF

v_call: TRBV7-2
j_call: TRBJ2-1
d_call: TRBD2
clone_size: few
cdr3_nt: TGTGCCAGCAGCTCTAGCGGGAGTGGCTACAATGAGCAGTTCTTC
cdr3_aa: CASSSSGSGYNEQFF

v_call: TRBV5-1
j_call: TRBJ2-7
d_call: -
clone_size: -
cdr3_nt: TGCGCCAGCAGCTTGGGCGGGGGCGCTGTGAACTACGAGCAGTACTTC
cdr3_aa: CASSLGGGAVNYEQYF

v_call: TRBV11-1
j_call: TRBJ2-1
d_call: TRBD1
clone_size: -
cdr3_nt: TGTGCCAGCAGCTTGCTCCCAGGGGACAGAGGGGACAATGAGCAGTTCTTC
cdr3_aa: CASSLLPGDRGDNEQFF

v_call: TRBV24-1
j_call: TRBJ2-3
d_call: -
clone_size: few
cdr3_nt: TGTGCCACCCAGGGCACAGATACGCAGTATTTT
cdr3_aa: CATQGTDTQYF

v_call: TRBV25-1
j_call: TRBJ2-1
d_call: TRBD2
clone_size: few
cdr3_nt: TGTGCCAGCAGTGACCTAACTAGCGGGAGCTCCTACAATGAGCAGTTCTTC
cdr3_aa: CASSDLTSGSSYNEQFF

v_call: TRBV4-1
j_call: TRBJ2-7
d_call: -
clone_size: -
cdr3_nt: TGCGCCAGCAGCCAAGAACCAGGGGTAGGGCTGGCCTACGAGCAGTACTTC
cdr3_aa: CASSQEPGVGLAYEQYF

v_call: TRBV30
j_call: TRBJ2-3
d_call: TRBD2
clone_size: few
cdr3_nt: TGTGCCTACCCACGAAAGGGACTAGCGGGCGCTACAGATACGCAGTATTTT
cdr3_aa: CAYPRKGLAGATDTQYF

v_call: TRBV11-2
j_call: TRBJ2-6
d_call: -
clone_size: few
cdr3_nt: TGTGCCAGCAGCTGGATCGCAGCCCGGATCTCTGGGGCCAACGTCCTGACTTTC
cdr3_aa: CASSWIAARISGANVLTF

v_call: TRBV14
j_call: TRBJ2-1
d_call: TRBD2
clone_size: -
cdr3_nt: TGTGCCAGCAGCCAAGAACGGCTAGCGGGAGTTCATGAGCAGTTCTTC
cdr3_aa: CASSQERLAGVHEQFF

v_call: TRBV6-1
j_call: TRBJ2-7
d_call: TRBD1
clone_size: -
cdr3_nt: TGTGCCAGCAGGCCAAGGCGGACAGGATCATTATACGAGCAGTACTTC
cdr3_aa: CASRPRRTGSLYEQYF

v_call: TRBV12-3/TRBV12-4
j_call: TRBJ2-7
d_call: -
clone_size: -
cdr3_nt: TGTGCCAGCAGGGCTCAGACGGAGCAGTACTTC
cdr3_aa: CASRAQTEQYF

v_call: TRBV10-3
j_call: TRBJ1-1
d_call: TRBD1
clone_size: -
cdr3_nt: TGTGCCATCAAAATGACAGGGGCCAACACTGAAGCTTTCTTT
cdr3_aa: CAIKMTGANTEAFF

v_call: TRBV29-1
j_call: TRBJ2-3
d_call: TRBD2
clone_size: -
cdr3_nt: TGCAGCGTCGGACTAGCGGAGGGTTCTAGCACAGATACGCAGTATTTT
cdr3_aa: CSVGLAEGSSTDTQYF

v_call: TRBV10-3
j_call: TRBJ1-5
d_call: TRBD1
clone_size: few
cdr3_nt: TGTGCCATCAGTACAGGGGTAGCTCAGCCCCAGCATTTT
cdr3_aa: CAISTGVAQPQHF

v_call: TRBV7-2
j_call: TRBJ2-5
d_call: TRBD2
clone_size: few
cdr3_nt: TGTGCCAGCAGCCTCGGACTAGCGGCAACCCAAGAGACCCAGTACTTC
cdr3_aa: CASSLGLAATQETQYF

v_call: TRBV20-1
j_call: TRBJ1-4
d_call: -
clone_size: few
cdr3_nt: TGCAGTGCTAGAGGATGGGACACCGGAGGGGAAAAACTGTTTTTT
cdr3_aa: CSARGWDTGGEKLFF

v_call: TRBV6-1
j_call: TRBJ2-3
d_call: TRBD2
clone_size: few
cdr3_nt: TGTGCCAGCAGCCCCCTGGGGAGCGGGGCCCGCACAGATACGCAGTATTTT
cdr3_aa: CASSPLGSGARTDTQYF

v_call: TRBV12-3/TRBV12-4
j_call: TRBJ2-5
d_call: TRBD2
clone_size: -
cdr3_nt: TGTGCCAGCAGTTTGTTGGGGAGGGCAAAGACCCAGTACTTC
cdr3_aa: CASSLLGRAKTQYF

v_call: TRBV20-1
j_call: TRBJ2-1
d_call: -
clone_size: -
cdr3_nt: TGCAGTGCTAGACAGCGGGTTTACAATGAGCAGTTCTTC
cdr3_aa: CSARQRVYNEQFF

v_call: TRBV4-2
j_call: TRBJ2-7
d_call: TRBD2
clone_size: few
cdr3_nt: TGTGCCAGCAGCCAAGATGCCACTAGCGGGACTACCTCCTACGAGCAGTACTTC
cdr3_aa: CASSQDATSGTTSYEQYF

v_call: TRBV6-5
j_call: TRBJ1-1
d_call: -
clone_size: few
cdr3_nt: TGTGCCAGCAGTAACCCGAACACTGAAGCTTTCTTT
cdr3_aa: CASSNPNTEAFF

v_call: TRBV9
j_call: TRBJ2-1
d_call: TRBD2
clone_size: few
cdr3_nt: TGTGCCAGCAGCGTTGGGACTAGCGGGAGCTATGAGCAGTTCTTC
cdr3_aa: CASSVGTSGSYEQFF

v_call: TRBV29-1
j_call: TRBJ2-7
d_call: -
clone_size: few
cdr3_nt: TGCAGCGTAACCGGGACCCGAGCCCCGACGGTGGGCGAGCAGTACTTC
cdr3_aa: CSVTGTRAPTVGEQYF

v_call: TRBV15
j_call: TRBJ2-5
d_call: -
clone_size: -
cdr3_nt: TGTGCCACCAGCAGTCTCCGTTCGACAGCCCACCAAGAGACCCAGTACTTC
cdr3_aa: CATSSLRSTAHQETQYF

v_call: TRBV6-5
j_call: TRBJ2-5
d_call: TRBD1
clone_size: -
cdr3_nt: TGTGCCAGCAGTTACGGACAGGGGATACCAGAGACCCAGTACTTC
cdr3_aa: CASSYGQGIPETQYF

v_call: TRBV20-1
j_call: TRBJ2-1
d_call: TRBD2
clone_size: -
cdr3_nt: TGCAGTGCTCGAGCGGGGGGCAACCGCAATGAGCAGTTCTTC
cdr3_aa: CSARAGGNRNEQFF